This T cell receptor (beta chain) was obtained from a study of T cells in Graves' hyperthyroidism and ophthalmopathy. There were TCR beta CDR3 regions amplified from RNA transcripts. TCR CDR3 underwent first-round RT-PCR with the HTBI primer set. TCRdb re-called the multiplex PCR reads with MiXCR, one entry per CDR3 protein. The table records over 150,000 distinct CDR3 sequences, over 15% of them present only once. There are many counts of this clonotype. The CDR3 has 17 amino acids. V lost 0 bases and J 5 bases, leaving 17 bases between the germline ends. Germline values: CDR1 MNHNY, CDR2 SVGAGI (reference sequence).

The sample consisted of blood. The J gene is TRBJ1-5, the V gene TRBV6-6; possibly TRBD1 for D (5 bases). This sequence originates from a woman between 50 and 59 years old with Graves' hyperthyroidism. Written as DNA, the CDR3 is TGTGCCAGCAGTTACTCGTTTCTCAGGGTGGGGGATCAGCCCCAGCATTTT. This sequence encodes CASSYSFLRVGDQPQHF.